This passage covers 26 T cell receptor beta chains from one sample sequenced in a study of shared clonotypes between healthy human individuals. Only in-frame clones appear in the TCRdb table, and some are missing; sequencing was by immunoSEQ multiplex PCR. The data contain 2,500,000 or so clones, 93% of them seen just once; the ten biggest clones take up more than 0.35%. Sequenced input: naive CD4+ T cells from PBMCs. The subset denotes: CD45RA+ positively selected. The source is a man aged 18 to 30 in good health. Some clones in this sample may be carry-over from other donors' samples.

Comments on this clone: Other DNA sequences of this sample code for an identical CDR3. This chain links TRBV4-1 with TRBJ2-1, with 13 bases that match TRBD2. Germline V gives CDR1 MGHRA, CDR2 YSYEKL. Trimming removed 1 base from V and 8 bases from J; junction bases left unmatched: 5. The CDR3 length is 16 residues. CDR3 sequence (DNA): TGCGCCAGCAGCCAAGGAACTAGCGGGAGGGCTTATGAGCAGTTCTTC. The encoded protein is CASSQGTSGRAYEQFF.

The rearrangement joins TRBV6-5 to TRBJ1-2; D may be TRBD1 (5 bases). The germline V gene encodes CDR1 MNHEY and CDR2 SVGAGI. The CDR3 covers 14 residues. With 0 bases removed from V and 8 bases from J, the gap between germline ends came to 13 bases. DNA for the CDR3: TGTGCCAGCAGTTACTCGACGTTGGGGGGAGGCTACACCTTC. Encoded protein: CASSYSTLGGGYTF.

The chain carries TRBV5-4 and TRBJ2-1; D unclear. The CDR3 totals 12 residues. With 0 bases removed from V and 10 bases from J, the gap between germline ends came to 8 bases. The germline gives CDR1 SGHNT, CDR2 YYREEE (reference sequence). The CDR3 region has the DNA TGTGCCAGCAGCTTGGTCGCAGGAGAGCAGTTCTTC. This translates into CASSLVAGEQFF.

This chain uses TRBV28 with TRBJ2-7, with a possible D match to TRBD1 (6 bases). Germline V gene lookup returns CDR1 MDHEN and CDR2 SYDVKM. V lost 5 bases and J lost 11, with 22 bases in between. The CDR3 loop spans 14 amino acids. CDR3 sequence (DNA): TGTGCCAGCAGTAACTCCGGGACAACCAGAGATAAGTACTTC. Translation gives CASSNSGTTRDKYF. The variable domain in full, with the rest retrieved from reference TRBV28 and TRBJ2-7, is DVKVTQSSRYLVKRTGEKVFLECVQDMDHENMFWYRQDPGLGLRLIYFSYDVKMKEKGDIPEGYSVSREKKERFSLILESASTNQTSMYLCASSNSGTTRDKYFGPGTRLTVT.

The CDR3: CASRSTGDEQYF. The CDR3 DNA is TGTGCCAGCAGGTCGACAGGGGACGAGCAGTACTTC. The chain recombines TRBV6-5 with TRBJ2-7, with 8 positions matching TRBD1. V trimming: 6 bases; J trimming: 5 bases; junction bases outside the gene matches: 3. This CDR3 is 12 amino acids long. Germline CDR1 reads MNHEY; CDR2 reads SVGAGI.

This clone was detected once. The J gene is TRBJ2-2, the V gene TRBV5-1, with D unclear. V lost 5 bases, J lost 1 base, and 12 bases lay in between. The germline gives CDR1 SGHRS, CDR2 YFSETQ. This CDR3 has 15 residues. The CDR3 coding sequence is TGCGCCAGCAGGCATCAGGTTCAGAACACCGGGGAGCTGTTTTTT. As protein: CASRHQVQNTGELFF.

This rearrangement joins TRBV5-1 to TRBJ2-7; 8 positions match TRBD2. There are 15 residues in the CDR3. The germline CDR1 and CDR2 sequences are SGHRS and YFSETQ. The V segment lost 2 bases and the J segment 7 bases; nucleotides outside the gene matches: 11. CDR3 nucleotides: TGCGCCAGCAGCTTTCTAGCGGGTCAAGCCCGGGAGCAGTACTTC. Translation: CASSFLAGQAREQYF.

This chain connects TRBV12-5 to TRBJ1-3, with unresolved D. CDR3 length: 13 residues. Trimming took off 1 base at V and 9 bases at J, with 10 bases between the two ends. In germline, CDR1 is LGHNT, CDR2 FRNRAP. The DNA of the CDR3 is TGTGCTAGTGGTTTGGAGCCTGGGTCCACCATATATTTT. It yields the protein CASGLEPGSTIYF. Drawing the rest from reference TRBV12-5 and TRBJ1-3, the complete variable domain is DARVTQTPRHKVTEMGQEVTMRCQPILGHNTVFWYRQTMMQGLELLAYFRNRAPLDDSGMPKDRFSAEMPDATLATLKIQPSEPRDSAVYFCASGLEPGSTIYFGEGSWLTVV.

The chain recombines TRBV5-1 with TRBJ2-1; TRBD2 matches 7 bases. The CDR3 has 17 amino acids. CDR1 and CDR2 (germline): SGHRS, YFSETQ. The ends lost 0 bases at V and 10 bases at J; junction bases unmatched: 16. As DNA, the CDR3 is TGCGCCAGCAGCTTGGCCTCTTTGGGAGGGCCTGGCGGAGAGCAGTTCTTC. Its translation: CASSLASLGGPGGEQFF.

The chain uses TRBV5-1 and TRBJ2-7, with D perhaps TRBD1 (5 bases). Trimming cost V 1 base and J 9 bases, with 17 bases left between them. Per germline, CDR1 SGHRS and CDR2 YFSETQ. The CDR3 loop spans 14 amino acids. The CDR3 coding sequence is TGCGCCAGCAGCTTGCGCACAGGTAACCCCGGGCAGTACTTC. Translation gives CASSLRTGNPGQYF.

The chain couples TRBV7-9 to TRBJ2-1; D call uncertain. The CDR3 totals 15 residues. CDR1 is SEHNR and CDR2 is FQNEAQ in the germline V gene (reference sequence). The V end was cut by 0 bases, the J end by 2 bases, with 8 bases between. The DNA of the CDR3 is TGTGCCAGCAGCTTAGCGGGCAGCCCCTACAATGAGCAGTTCTTC. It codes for CASSLAGSPYNEQFF.

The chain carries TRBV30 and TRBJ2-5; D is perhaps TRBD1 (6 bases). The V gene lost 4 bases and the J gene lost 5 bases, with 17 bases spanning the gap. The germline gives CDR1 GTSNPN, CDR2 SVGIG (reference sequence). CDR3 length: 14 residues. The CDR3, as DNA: TGTGCCTGGACCCACGGGTCTCAGGGGGAGACCCAGTACTTC. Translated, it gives CAWTHGSQGETQYF. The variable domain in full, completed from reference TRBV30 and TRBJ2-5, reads SQTIHQWPATLVQPVGSPLSLECTVEGTSNPNLYWYRQAAGRGLQLLFYSVGIGQISSEVPQNLSASRPQDRQFILSSKKLLLSDSGFYLCAWTHGSQGETQYFGPGTRLLVL.

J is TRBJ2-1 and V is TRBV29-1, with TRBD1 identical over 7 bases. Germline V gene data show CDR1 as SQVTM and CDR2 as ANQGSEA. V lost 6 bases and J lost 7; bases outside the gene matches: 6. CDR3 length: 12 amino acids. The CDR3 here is CSVDRVRNEQFF. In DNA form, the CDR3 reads TGCAGCGTCGACAGGGTACGAAATGAGCAGTTCTTC.

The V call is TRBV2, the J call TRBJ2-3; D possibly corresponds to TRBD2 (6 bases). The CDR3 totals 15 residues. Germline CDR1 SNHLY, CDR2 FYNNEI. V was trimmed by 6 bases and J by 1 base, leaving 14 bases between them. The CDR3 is CASSLGVAGTDTQYF. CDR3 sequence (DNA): TGTGCCAGCAGCCTCGGGGTAGCGGGCACAGATACGCAGTATTTT.

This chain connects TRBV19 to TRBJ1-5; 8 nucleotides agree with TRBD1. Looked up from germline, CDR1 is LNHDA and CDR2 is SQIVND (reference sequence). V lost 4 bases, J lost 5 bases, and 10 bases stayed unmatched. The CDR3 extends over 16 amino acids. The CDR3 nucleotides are TGTGCCAGTAGTAGCCCCAGGGGGCGAAGGGATCAGCCCCAGCATTTT. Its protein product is CASSSPRGRRDQPQHF.

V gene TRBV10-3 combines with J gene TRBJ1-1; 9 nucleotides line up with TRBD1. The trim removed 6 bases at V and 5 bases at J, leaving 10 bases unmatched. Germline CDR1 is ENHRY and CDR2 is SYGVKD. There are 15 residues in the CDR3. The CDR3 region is CAISPRGQGITEAFF. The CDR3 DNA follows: TGTGCCATCAGCCCTAGGGGACAGGGCATAACTGAAGCTTTCTTT.

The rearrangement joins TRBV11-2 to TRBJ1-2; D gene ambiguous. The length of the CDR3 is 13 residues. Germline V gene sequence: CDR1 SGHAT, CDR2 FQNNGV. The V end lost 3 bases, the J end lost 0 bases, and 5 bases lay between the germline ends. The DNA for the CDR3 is TGTGCCAGCAGCTTTAACTCTAACTATGGCTACACCTTC. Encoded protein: CASSFNSNYGYTF.

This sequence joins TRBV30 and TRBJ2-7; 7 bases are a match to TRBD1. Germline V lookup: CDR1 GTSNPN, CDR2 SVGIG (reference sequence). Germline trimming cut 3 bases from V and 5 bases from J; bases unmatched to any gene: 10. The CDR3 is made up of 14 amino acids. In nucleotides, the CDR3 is TGTGCCTGGAGAGCCAAGGACAGGTTCCACGAGCAGTACTTC. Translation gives CAWRAKDRFHEQYF.

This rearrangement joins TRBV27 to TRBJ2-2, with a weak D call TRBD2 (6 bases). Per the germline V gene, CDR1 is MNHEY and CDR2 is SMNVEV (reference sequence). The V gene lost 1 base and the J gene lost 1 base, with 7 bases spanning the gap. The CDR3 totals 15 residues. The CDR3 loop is CASSLFGRNTGELFF. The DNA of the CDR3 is TGTGCCAGCAGTTTATTCGGGAGGAACACCGGGGAGCTGTTTTTT.

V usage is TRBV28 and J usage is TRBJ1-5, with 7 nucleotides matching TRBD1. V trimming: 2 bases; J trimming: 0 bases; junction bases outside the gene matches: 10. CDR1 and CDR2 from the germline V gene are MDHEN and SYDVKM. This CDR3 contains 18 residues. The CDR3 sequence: CASSLGRTGPPSNQPQHF. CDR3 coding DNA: TGTGCCAGCAGTTTAGGGAGGACAGGACCTCCTAGCAATCAGCCCCAGCATTTT.

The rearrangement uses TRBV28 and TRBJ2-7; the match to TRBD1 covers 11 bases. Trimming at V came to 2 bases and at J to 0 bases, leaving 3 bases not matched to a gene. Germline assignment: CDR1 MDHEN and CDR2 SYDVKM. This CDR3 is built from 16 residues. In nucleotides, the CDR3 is TGTGCCAGCAGTTTAAGCGGGACAGGGGGCTCCTACGAGCAGTACTTC. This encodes CASSLSGTGGSYEQYF.

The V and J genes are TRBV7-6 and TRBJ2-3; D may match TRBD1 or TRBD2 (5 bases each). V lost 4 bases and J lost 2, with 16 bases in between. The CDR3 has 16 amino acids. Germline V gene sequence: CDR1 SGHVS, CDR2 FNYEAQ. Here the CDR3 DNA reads TGTGCCAGCAGCTACTGGGGGAGAGGGATCACAGATACGCAGTATTTT. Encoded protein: CASSYWGRGITDTQYF.

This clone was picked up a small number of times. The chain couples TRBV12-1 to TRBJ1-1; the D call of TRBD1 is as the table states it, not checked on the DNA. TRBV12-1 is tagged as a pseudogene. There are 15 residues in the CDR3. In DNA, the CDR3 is TGTGCCAGCAGCGCGGACCAGGGGGAATTGACTGAAGCTTTCTTT. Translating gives CASSADQGELTEAFF.

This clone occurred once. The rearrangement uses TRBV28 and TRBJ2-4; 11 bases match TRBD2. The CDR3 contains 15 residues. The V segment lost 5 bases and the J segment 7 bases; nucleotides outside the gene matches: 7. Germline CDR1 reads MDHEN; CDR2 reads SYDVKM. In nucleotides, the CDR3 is TGTGCCAGCAGTGGACCGGGACTAGCGGAGAACATTCAGTACTTC. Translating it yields CASSGPGLAENIQYF.

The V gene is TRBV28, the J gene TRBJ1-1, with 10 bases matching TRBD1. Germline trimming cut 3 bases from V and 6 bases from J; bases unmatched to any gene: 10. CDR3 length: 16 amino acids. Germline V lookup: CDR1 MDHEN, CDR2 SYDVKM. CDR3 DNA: TGTGCCAGCAGTTTGATGGGACAGGGGAATTCGGCTGAAGCTTTCTTT. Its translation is CASSLMGQGNSAEAFF.

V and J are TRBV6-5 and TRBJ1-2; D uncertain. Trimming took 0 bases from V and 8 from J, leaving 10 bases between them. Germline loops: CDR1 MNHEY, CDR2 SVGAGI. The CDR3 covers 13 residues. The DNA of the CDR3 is TGTGCCAGCAGTTACTCGAGGAGAGAGGGCTACACCTTC. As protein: CASSYSRREGYTF.